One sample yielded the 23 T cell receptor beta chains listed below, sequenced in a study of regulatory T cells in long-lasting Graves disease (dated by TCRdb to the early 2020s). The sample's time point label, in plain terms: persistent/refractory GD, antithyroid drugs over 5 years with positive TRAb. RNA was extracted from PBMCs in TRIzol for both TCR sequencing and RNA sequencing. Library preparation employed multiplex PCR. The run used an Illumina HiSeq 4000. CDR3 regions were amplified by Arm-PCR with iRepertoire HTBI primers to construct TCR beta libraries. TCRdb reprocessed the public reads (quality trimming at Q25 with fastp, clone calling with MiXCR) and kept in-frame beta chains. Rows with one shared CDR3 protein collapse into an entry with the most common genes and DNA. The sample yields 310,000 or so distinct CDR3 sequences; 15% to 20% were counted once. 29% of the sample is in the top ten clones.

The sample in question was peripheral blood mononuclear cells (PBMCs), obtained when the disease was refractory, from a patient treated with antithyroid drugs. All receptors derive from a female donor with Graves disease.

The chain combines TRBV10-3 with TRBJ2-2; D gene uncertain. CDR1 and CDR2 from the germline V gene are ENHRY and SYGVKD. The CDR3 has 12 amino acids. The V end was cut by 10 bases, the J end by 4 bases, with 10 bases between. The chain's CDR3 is CATRFSTGELFF. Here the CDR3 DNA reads TGTGCCACCCGGTTCAGCACCGGGGAGCTGTTTTTT.

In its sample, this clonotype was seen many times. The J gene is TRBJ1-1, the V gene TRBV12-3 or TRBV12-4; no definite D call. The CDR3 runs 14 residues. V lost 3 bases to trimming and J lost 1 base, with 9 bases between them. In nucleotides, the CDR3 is TGTGCCAGCAGTTTGCGACGGGGGAACACTGAAGCTTTCTTT. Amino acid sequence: CASSLRRGNTEAFF.

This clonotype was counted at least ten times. The CDR3 nucleotides read TGTGCCAGCAGACGCGGAAATGACGGAAACACCATATATTTT. Translated: CASRRGNDGNTIYF. V usage is TRBV6-1 and J usage is TRBJ1-3; D is ambiguous. Trimming took off 6 bases at V and 4 bases at J, with 13 bases between the two ends. The CDR3 runs to 14 residues. CDR1 and CDR2 from the germline V gene are MNHNS and SASEGT.

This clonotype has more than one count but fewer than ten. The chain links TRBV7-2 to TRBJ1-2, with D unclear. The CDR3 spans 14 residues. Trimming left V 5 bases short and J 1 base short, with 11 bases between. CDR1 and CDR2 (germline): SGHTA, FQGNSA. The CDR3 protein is CASSRHRVNYGYTF. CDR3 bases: TGTGCCAGCAGCCGACACCGGGTTAACTATGGCTACACCTTC. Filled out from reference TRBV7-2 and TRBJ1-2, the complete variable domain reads GAGVSQSPSNKVTEKGKDVELRCDPISGHTALYWYRQSLGQGLEFLIYFQGNSAPDKSGLPSDRFSAERTGGSVSTLTIQRTQQEDSAVYLCASSRHRVNYGYTFGSGTRLTVV.

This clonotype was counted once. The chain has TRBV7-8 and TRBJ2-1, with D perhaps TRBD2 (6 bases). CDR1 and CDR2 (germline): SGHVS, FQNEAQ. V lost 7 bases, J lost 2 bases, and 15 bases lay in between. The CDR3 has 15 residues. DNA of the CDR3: TGTGCCAGCACCAACGGGCGGGGCGCCTACAATGAGCAGTTCTTC. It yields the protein CASTNGRGAYNEQFF. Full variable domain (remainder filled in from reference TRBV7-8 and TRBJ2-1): GAGVSQSPRYKVAKRGQDVALRCDPISGHVSLFWYQQALGQGPEFLTYFQNEAQLDKSGLPSDRFFAERPEGSVSTLKIQRTQQEDSAVYLCASTNGRGAYNEQFFGPGTRLTVL.

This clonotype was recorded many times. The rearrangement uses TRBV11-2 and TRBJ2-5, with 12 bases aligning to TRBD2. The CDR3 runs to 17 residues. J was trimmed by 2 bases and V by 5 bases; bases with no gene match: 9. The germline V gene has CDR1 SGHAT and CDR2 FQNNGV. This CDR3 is CASSKGTSGLVQETQYF. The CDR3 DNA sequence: TGTGCCAGCAGCAAAGGGACTAGCGGGCTGGTGCAAGAGACCCAGTACTTC.

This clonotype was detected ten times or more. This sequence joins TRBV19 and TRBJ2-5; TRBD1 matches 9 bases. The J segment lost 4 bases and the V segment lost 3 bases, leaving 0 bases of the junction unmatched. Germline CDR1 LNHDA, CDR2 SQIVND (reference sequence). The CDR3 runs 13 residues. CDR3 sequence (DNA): TGTGCCAGTAGTATGGACAGGGGAGAGACCCAGTACTTC. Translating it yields CASSMDRGETQYF.

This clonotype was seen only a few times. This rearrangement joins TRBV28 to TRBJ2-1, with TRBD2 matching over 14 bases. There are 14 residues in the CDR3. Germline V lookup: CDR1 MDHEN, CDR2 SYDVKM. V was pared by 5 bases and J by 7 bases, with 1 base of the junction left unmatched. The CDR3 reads CASSRTSGRNEQFF. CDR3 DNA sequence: TGTGCCAGCAGTAGGACTAGCGGGAGGAATGAGCAGTTCTTC.

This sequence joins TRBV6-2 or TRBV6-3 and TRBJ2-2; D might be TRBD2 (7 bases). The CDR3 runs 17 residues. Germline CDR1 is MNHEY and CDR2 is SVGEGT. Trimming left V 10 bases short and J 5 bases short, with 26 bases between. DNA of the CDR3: TGTGCCACTCCCCCCCCCAGGGGCGGGGGTTTGACCGGGGAGCTGTTTTTT. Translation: CATPPPRGGGLTGELFF.

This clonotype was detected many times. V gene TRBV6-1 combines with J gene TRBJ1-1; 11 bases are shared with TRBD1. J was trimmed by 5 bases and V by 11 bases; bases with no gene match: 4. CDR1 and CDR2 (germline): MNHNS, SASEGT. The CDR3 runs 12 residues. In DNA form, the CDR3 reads TGTGCCTTGGGACAGGGGGGGACTGAAGCTTTCTTT. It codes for CALGQGGTEAFF.

The CDR3 nucleotides are TGCGCCTCCCGGCGGGTTCCGCTGGAAACCGGGGAGCTGTTTTTT. Encoded protein: CASRRVPLETGELFF. V is TRBV5-1 and J is TRBJ2-2, with D perhaps matching TRBD2 (5 bases). Germline V CDR1 and CDR2: SGHRS, YFSETQ. The germline V and J ends were trimmed by 10 bases and 5 bases, with 21 bases remaining between them. The CDR3 totals 15 residues.

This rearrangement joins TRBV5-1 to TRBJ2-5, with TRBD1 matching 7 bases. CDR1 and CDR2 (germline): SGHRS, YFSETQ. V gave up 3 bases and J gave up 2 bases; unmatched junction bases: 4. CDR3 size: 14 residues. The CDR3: CASSSGQYQETQYF. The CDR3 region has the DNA TGCGCCAGCAGCTCGGGACAGTATCAAGAGACCCAGTACTTC.

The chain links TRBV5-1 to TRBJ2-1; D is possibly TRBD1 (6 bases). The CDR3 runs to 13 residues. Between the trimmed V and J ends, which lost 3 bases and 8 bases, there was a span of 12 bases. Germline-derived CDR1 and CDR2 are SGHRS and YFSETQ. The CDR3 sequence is CASSSRGGDEQFF. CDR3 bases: TGCGCCAGCAGCTCCAGAGGGGGAGATGAGCAGTTCTTC.

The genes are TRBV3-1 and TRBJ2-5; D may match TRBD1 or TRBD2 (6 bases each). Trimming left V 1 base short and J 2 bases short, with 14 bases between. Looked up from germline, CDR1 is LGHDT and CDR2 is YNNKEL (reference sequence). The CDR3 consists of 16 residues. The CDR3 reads CASSQGGARGQETQYF. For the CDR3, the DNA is TGTGCCAGCAGCCAAGGGGGGGCGAGAGGTCAAGAGACCCAGTACTTC.

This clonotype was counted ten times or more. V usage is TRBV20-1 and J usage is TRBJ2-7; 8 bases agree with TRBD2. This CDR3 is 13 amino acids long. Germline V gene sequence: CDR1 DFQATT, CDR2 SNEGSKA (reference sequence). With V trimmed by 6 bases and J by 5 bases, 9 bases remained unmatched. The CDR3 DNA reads TGCAGTGCCGGAAAAGCGGGAGCAGACGAGCAGTACTTC. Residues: CSAGKAGADEQYF.

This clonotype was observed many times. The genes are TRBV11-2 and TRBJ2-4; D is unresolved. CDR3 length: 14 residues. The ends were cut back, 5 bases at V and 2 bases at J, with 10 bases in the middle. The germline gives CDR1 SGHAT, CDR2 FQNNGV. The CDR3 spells CASSEDWTKNIQYF. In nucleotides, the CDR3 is TGTGCCAGCAGCGAAGACTGGACCAAAAACATTCAGTACTTC.

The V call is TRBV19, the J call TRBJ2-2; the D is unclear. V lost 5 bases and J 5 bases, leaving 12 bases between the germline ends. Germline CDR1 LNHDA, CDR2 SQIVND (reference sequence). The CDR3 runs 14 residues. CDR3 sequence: CASSYWVRTGELFF. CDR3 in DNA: TGTGCCAGTAGTTATTGGGTGAGAACCGGGGAGCTGTTTTTT. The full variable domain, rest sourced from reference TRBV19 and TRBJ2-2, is DGGITQSPKYLFRKEGQNVTLSCEQNLNHDAMYWYRQDPGQGLRLIYYSQIVNDFQKGDIAEGYSVSREKKESFPLTVTSAQKNPTAFYLCASSYWVRTGELFFGEGSRLTVL.

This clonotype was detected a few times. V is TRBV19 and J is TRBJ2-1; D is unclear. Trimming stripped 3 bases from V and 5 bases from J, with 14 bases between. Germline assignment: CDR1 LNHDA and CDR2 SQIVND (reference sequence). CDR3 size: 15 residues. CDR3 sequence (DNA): TGTGCCAGTAGTATTTACCGTAGCTACAACAATGAGCAGTTCTTC. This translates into CASSIYRSYNNEQFF.

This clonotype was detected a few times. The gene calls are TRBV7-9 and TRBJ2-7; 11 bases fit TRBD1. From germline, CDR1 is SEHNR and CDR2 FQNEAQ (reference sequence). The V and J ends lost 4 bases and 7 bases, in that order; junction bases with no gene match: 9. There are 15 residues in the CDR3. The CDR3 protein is CASSWAGTGGNEQYF. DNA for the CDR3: TGTGCCAGCAGCTGGGCAGGGACAGGGGGGAATGAGCAGTACTTC.

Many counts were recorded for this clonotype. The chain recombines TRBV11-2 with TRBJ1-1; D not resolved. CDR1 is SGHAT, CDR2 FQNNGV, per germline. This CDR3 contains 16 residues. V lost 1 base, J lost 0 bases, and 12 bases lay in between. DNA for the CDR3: TGTGCCAGCAGCTTAGGAGGTCTCCACATGAACACTGAAGCTTTCTTT. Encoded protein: CASSLGGLHMNTEAFF.

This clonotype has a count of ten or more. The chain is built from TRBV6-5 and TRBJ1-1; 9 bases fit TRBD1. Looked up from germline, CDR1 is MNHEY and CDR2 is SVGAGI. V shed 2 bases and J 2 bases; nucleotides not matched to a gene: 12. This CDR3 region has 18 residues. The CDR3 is CASSYDRGTDGVNTEAFF. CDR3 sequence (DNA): TGTGCCAGCAGTTACGACAGGGGGACCGACGGTGTAAACACTGAAGCTTTCTTT.

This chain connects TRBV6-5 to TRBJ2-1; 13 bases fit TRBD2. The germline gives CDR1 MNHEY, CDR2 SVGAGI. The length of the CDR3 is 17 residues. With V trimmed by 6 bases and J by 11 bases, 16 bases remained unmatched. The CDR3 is CASRYTRTSGGAMKQFF. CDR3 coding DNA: TGTGCCAGCAGATACACAAGGACTAGCGGGGGAGCAATGAAGCAGTTCTTC.

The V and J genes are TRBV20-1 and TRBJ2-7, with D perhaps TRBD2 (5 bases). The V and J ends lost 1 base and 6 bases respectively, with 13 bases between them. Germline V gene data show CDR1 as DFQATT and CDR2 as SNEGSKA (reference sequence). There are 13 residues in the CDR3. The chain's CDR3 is CSARGAGGAEQYF. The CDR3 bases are TGCAGTGCTAGAGGGGCCGGAGGAGCCGAGCAGTACTTC.